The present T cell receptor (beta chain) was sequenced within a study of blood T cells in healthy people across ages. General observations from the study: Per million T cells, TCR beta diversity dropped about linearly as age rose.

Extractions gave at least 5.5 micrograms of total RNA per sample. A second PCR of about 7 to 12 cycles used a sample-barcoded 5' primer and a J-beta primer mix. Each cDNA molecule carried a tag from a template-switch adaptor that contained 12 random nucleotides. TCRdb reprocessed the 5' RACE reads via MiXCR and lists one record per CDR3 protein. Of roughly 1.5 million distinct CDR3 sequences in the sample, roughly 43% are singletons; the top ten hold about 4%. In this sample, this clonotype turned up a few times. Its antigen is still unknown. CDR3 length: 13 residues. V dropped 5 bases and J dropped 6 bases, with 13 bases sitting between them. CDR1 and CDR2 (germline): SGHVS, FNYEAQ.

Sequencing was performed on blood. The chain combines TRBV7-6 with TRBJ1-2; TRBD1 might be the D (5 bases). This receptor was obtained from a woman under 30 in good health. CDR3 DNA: TGTGCCAGCAGCACCCAGGGTTGGGATGGCTACACCTTC. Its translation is CASSTQGWDGYTF.